The 9 T cell receptor beta chains in this list originate from one sample, sequenced in a study of T cell responses to AZD1222 COVID-19 vaccine. Measured with immunoSEQ multiplex PCR; TCRdb has only the in-frame clones, and not every one. The sample contains about 120,000 clones, around nine tenths of which appear only once. The input for sequencing was peripheral blood, taken on day 0 of AZD1222 vaccination. The receptors come from an adult in good health.

The genes are TRBV29-1 and TRBJ1-2; 8 positions match TRBD1. Germline trimming cut 7 bases from V and 8 bases from J; bases unmatched to any gene: 9. Germline CDR1 reads SQVTM; CDR2 reads ANQGSEA. The CDR3 sequence is 12 residues long. The CDR3 DNA reads TGCAGCGGGCGACAGGGGACCGCCGGCTACACCTTC. It codes for CSGRQGTAGYTF.

The chain joins TRBV5-4 to TRBJ1-1; 9 bases fit TRBD1. In germline, CDR1 is SGHNT, CDR2 YYREEE (reference sequence). Trimming cost V 4 bases and J 4 bases; bases outside gene matches: 5. This CDR3 spans 14 amino acids. CDR3 DNA: TGTGCCAGCAGCACCGGGACAGGGCCCACTGAAGCTTTCTTT. Protein sequence: CASSTGTGPTEAFF.

The DNA of the CDR3 is TGTGCCATCAGTGAGATGCAGGCCGGGGCCAACGTCCTGACTTTC. The encoded protein is CAISEMQAGANVLTF. V is TRBV10-3 and J is TRBJ2-6; D remains unclear. Trimming shortened V by 2 bases and J by 4 bases, and 9 bases separated the two germline ends. CDR1 ENHRY and CDR2 SYGVKD come from the germline V gene. The CDR3 has 15 amino acids.

The V call is TRBV5-1, the J call TRBJ1-6; D remains unclear. The germline V gene encodes CDR1 SGHRS and CDR2 YFSETQ. This CDR3 comprises 16 residues. Trimming shortened V by 0 bases and J by 7 bases, and 14 bases separated the two germline ends. CDR3 nucleotides: TGCGCCAGCAGCTTGGCCGTTTCGGCCTCGAATTCACCCCTCCACTTT. Amino acids: CASSLAVSASNSPLHF.

J is TRBJ2-7 and V is TRBV19; 11 bases match TRBD1. V shed 8 bases and J 1 base; nucleotides not matched to a gene: 13. The germline CDR1 and CDR2 sequences are LNHDA and SQIVND (reference sequence). The CDR3 has 17 residues. CDR3 loop: CASRSGTGGVGSYEQYF. The CDR3 nucleotides read TGTGCCAGTCGTTCCGGGACAGGGGGAGTTGGGTCCTACGAGCAGTACTTC.

The rearrangement joins TRBV19 to TRBJ1-3, with D hard to call. CDR3 length: 17 amino acids. Germline lookup yields CDR1 LNHDA and CDR2 SQIVND (reference sequence). Trimming removed 5 bases from V and 0 bases from J, with 17 bases in between. The CDR3 DNA follows: TGTGCCAGTAGTGCCCCTCGTTCAGCAAACTCTGGAAACACCATATATTTT. It codes for CASSAPRSANSGNTIYF.

The gene calls are TRBV19 and TRBJ2-5; 11 positions agree with TRBD2. This CDR3 comprises 17 residues. The J segment lost 0 bases and the V segment lost 6 bases, leaving 9 bases of the junction unmatched. CDR1 is LNHDA, CDR2 SQIVND, per germline (reference sequence). As DNA, the CDR3 is TGTGCCAGTAGGACCCGTACTAGCGGGGGCCACCAAGAGACCCAGTACTTC. The encoded protein is CASRTRTSGGHQETQYF.

The chain couples TRBV19 to TRBJ1-5; possible D gene TRBD1, 5 bases. Germline V gene lookup returns CDR1 LNHDA and CDR2 SQIVND (reference sequence). The CDR3 spans 13 residues. V lost 8 bases, J lost 7 bases, and 15 bases lay in between. The CDR3 sequence is CASGRQGGQPQHF. CDR3 DNA: TGTGCCAGTGGTAGGCAGGGAGGACAGCCCCAGCATTTT. Full variable domain (missing parts from reference TRBV19 and TRBJ1-5): DGGITQSPKYLFRKEGQNVTLSCEQNLNHDAMYWYRQDPGQGLRLIYYSQIVNDFQKGDIAEGYSVSREKKESFPLTVTSAQKNPTAFYLCASGRQGGQPQHFGDGTRLSIL.

This clone was seen once. The J gene is TRBJ1-4, the V gene TRBV7-9, with D possibly TRBD1 on 5 matching bases. The CDR3 consists of 16 residues. The ends were cut back, 5 bases at V and 6 bases at J, with 19 bases in the middle. The germline CDR1 and CDR2 sequences are SEHNR and FQNEAQ (reference sequence). The CDR3 DNA sequence: TGTGCCAGCAGCCTCCCGGTGGGGGTTAGCTATGAAAAACTGTTTTTT. Translated: CASSLPVGVSYEKLFF.